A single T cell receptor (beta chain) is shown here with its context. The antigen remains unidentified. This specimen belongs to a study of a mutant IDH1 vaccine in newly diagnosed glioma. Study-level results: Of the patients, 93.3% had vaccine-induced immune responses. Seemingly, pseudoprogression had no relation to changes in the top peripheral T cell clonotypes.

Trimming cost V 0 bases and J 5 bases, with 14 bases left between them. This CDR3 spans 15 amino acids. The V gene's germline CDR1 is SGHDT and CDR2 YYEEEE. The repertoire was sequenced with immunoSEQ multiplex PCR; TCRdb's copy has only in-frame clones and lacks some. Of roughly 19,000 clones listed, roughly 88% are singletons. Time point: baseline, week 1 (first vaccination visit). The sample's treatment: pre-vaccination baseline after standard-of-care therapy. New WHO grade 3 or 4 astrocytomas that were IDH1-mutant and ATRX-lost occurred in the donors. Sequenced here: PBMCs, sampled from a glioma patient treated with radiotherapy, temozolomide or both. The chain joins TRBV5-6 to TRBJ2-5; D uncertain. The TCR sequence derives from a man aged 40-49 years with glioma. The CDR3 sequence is CASSLAGIPTETQYF. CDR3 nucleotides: TGTGCCAGCAGCTTGGCGGGTATACCGACTGAGACCCAGTACTTC. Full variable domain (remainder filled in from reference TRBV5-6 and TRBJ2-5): DAGVTQSPTHLIKTRGQQVTLRCSPKSGHDTVSWYQQALGQGPQFIFQYYEEEERQRGNFPDRFSGHQFPNYSSELNVNALLLGDSALYLCASSLAGIPTETQYFGPGTRLLVL.